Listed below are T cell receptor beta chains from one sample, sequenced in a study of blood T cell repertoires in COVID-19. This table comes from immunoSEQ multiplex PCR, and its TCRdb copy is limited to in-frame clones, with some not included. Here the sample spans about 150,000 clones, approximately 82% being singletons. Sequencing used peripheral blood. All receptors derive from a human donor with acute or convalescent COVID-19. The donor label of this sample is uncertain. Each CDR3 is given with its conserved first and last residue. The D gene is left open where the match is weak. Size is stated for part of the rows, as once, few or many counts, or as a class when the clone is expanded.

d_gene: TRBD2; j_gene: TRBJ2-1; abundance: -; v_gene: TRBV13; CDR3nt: TGTGCCAGCAGTCCTCAGCGGGGGGCCCTCGATGAGCAGTTCTTC; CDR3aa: CASSPQRGALDEQFF
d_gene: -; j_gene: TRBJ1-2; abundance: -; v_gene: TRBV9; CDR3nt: TGTGCCAGCAGCGTAGAGGGGACATACGGCTACACCTTC; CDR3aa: CASSVEGTYGYTF
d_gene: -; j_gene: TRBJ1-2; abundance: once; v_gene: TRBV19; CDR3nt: TGTGCCAGTAGTATCGGGTCTTCCTATGGCTACACCTTC; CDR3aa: CASSIGSSYGYTF
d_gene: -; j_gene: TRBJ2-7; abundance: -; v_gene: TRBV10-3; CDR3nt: TGTGCCATCAGCACCTCTCAGGGGAAAGAGGACGAGCAGTACTTC; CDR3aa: CAISTSQGKEDEQYF
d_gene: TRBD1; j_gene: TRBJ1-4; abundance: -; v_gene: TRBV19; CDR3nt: TGTGCCAGTAGTAGGGACAGGGCTAATGAAAAACTGTTTTTT; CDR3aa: CASSRDRANEKLFF
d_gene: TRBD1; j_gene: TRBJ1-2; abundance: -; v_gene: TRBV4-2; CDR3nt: TGTGCCAGCAGCCGCGTAGGGACCGGGACAGACTCAAACTATGGCTACACCTTC; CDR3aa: CASSRVGTGTDSNYGYTF
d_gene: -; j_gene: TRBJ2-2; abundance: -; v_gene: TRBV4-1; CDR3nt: TGCGCCAGCAGCCAAGGGCACCTGAACACCGGGGAGCTGTTTTTT; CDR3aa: CASSQGHLNTGELFF
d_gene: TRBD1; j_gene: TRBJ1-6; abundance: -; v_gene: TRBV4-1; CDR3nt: TGCGCCAGCAGCCAAGTAGGCCGACAGGGGAGTAGGAGGAATTCACCCCTCCACTTT; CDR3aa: CASSQVGRQGSRRNSPLHF
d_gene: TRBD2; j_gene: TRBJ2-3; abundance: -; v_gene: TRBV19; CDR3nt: TGTGCCAGTAGTGGAGGACTAGCGGGGGGTACACCTAGCACAGATACGCAGTATTTT; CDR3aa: CASSGGLAGGTPSTDTQYF
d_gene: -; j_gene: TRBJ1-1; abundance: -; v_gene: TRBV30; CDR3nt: TGTGCCTGGAGTAAGGAACAGATGAACACTGAAGCTTTCTTT; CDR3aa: CAWSKEQMNTEAFF
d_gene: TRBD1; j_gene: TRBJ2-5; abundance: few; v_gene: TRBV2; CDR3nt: TGTGCCACCGGGACAGGGGGAAAGACCCAGTACTTC; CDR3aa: CATGTGGKTQYF
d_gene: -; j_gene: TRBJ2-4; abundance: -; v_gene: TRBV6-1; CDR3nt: TGTGCCAGCAGCCACCAGGGGTCCAAAAACATTCAGTACTTC; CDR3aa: CASSHQGSKNIQYF
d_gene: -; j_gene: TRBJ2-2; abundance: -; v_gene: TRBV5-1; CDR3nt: TGCGCCAGCAGCTTGGAGGGGGCGGGGTCGAACACCGGGGAGCTGTTTTTT; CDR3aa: CASSLEGAGSNTGELFF
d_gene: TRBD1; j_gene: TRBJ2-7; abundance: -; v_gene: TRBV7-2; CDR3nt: TGTGCCAGCAGCTTAAGAACGGGGACAGGGGGAGCCTCCTACGAGCAGTACTTC; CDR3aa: CASSLRTGTGGASYEQYF
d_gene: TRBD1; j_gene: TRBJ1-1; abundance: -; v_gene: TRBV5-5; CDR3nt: TGTGCCAGCAGCTTGAGACAGGGGCGGGACACTGAAGCTTTCTTT; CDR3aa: CASSLRQGRDTEAFF
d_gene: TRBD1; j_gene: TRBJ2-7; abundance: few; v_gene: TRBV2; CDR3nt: TGTGCCAGCAGTTACCGGGACAGGGGGTTTCTTTTC; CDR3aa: CASSYRDRGFLF
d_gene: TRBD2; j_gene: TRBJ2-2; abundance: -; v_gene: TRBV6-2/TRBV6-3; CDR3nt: TGTGCCAGCAGTCGCGGGGGGGCCGGAACCGGGGAGCTGTTTTTT; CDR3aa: CASSRGGAGTGELFF
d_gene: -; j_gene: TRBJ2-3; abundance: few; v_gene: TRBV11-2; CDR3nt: TGTGCCAGCAGCTTCAATTTGGCGGTGATTCCAGATACGCAGTATTTT; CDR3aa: CASSFNLAVIPDTQYF
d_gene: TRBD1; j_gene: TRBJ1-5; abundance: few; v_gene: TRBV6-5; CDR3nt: TGTGCCAGCAGTACAGGGGTCTACAATCAGCCCCAGCATTTT; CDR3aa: CASSTGVYNQPQHF
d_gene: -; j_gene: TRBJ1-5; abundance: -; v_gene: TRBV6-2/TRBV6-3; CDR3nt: TGTGCCAGCAGTACAGGCAATCAGCCCCAGCATTTT; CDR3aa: CASSTGNQPQHF
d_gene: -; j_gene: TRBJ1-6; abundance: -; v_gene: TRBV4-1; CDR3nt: TGCGCCAGCAGCCAAGACGGGGGGCGCCTGGGAAATTCACCCCTCCACTTT; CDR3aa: CASSQDGGRLGNSPLHF
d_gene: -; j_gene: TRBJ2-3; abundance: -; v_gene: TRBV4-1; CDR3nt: TGCGCCAGCAGCCAAAAGAGGACAGCCTTCACAGATACGCAGTATTTT; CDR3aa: CASSQKRTAFTDTQYF
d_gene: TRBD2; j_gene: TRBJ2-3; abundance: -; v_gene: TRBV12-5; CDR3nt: TGTGCTAGTGGTTTGGTTCAGGTAGCGGGGGCACCCGGGAATACGCAGTATTTT; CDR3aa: CASGLVQVAGAPGNTQYF
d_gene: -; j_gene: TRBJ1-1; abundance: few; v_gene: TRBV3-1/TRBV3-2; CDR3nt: TGTGCCAGCAGCCAAGATCCCGGGAGGGTCACTGAAGCTTTCTTT; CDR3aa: CASSQDPGRVTEAFF
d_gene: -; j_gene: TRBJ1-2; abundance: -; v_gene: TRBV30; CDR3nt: TGTGCCTGGAGTCTTGGGGGGAACTATGGCTACACCTTC; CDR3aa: CAWSLGGNYGYTF
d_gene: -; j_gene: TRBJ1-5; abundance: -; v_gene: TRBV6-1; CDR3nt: TGTGCCAGCAGTGAAAGGATCCAATGGCAGGGCCAGCCCCAGCATTTT; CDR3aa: CASSERIQWQGQPQHF
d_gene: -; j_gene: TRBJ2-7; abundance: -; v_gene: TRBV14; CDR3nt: TGTGCCAGCAGCCAGGAGGTTTTCGGGTCCTACGAGCAGTACTTC; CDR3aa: CASSQEVFGSYEQYF
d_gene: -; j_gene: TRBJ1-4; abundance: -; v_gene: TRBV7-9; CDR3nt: TGTGCCAGCAGCTGGGGCGACGCAACTAATGAAAAACTGTTTTTT; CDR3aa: CASSWGDATNEKLFF
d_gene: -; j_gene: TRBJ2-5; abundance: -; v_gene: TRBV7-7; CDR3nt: TGTGCTAGCAGCGAAACCGGGACTCAAGAGACCCAGTACTTC; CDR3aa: CASSETGTQETQYF
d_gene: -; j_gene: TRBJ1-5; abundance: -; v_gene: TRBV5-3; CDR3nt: TGTGCCAGAAGCCTTGGGGGCCCCCTGTTTAGCAATCAGCCCCAGCATTTT; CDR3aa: CARSLGGPLFSNQPQHF
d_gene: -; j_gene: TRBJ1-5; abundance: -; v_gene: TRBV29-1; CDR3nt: TGCAGCGTTGCCGAGAATAGCAATCAGCCCCAGCATTTT; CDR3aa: CSVAENSNQPQHF
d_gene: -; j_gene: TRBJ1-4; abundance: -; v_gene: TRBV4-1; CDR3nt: TGCGCCAGCAAAAGGGGGGGATCAACTAATGAAAAACTGTTTTTT; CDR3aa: CASKRGGSTNEKLFF
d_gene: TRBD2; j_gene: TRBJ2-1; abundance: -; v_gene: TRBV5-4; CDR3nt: TGTGCCAGCAGCAGCGGGGGGGCCGTAGGAAGAGAGCAGTTCTTC; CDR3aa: CASSSGGAVGREQFF
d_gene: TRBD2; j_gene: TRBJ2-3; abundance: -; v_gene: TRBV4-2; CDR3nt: TGTGCCAGCAGCCAAGCCGGGAGGGTCAGCACAGATACGCAGTATTTT; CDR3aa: CASSQAGRVSTDTQYF
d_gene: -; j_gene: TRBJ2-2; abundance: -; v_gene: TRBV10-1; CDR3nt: TGCGCCAGCAGTGAGCAGGGTCGTTTGGACACCGGGGAGCTGTTTTTT; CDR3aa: CASSEQGRLDTGELFF
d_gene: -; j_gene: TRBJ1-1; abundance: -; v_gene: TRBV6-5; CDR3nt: TGTGCCAGCGCTAAAACGAGGAACACTGAAGCTTTCTTT; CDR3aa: CASAKTRNTEAFF
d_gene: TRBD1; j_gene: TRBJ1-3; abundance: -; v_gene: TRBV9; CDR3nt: TGTGCCAGCAGCTTCGGACAGGGCCTCTCTGGAAACACCATATATTTT; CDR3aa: CASSFGQGLSGNTIYF
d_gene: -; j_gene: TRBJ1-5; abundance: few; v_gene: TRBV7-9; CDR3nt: TGTGCAGGATGTAGGGGGGGCCCTAGCAATCAGCCCCAGCATTTT; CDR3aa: CAGCRGGPSNQPQHF
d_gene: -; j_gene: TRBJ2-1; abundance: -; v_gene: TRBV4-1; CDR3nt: TGCGCCAGCAGCCAAACCACAGACAGTTACAATGAGCAGTTCTTC; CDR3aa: CASSQTTDSYNEQFF
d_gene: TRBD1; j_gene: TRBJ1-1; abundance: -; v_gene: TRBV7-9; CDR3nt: TGTGCCAGCAGCCCCATGACAGGGGTCGCTGAAGCTTTCTTT; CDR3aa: CASSPMTGVAEAFF
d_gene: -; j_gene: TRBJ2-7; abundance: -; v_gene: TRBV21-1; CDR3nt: TGTGCCAGCAGCAAAGGATCGGGGTTAGGCTACGAGCAGTACTTC; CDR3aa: CASSKGSGLGYEQYF
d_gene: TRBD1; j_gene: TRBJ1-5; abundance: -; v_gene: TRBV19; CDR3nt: TGTGCCAGTAGTAGGACAGGGGCGAGCAATCAGCCCCAGCATTTT; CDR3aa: CASSRTGASNQPQHF
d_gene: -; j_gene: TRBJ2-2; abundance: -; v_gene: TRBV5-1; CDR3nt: TGCGCCAGCAGCTTGGCTCCCAGGGGACCGAACACCGGGGAGCTGTTTTTT; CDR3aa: CASSLAPRGPNTGELFF
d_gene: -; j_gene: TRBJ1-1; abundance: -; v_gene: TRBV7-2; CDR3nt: TGTGCCAGCAGTTGGACAGCCGACGTCACTGAAGCTTTCTTT; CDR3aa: CASSWTADVTEAFF
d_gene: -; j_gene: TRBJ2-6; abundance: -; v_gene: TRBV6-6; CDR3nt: TGTGCCAGCAGTTACGAGCGGGCTTCTGGGGCCAACGTCCTGACTTTC; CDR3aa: CASSYERASGANVLTF
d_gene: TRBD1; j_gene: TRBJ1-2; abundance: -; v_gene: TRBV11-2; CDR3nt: TGTGCCAGCAGCTTAGGTGGGACAGTACCTTATGGCTACACCTTC; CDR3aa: CASSLGGTVPYGYTF
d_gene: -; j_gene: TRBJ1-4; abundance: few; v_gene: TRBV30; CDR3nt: TGTGCCTGGAGTGAAACAGGGACAACTAATGAAAAACTGTTTTTT; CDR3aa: CAWSETGTTNEKLFF
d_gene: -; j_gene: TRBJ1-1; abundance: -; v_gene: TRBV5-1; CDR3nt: TGCGCCAGCAGCTTGGTTTTCCGTGGGGCACGGAACAATGAAGCTTTCTTT; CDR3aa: CASSLVFRGARNNEAFF
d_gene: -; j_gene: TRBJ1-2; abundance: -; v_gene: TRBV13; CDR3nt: TGTGCCAGCAGCTTAATGCCACAGATGACTAGGAGTGGCTACACCTTC; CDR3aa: CASSLMPQMTRSGYTF
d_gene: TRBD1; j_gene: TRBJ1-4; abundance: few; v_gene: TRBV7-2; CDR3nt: TGTGCCAGCAGCGACAGGACAGGGAATGAAAAACTGTTTTTT; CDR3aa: CASSDRTGNEKLFF
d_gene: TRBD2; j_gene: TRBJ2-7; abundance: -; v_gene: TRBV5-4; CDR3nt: TGTGCCAGCAGCTCGGGACTAGCGGGGGGGCAGCAGTACTTC; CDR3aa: CASSSGLAGGQQYF
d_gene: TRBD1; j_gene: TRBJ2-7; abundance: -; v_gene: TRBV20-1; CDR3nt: TGCAGTGCTAGTGGACTGACAGGGGGCTCCGAGCAGTACTTC; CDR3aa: CSASGLTGGSEQYF
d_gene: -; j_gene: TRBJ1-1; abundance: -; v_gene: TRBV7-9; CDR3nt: TGTGCCAGCAGCTTAACAAGAAGTCCTGAAGCTTTCTTT; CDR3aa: CASSLTRSPEAFF
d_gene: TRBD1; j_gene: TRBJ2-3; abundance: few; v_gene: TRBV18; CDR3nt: TGTGCCAGCTCACCACCGGGGACAGGACCAGATACGCAGTATTTT; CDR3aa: CASSPPGTGPDTQYF
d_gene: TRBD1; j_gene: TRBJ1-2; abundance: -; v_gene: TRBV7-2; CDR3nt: TGTGCCAGCAGCTTTACTCAGGGGGCAGGCGGCTACACCTTC; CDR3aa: CASSFTQGAGGYTF